Listed here is a single T cell receptor beta chain. The source of the sample is a study of shared clonotypes between healthy human individuals. Germline-derived CDR1 and CDR2 are SGHTS and YDEGEE. Trimming cost V 4 bases and J 2 bases, with 10 bases left between them. The CDR3 has 14 residues. The repertoire was sequenced with immunoSEQ multiplex PCR; TCRdb's copy has only in-frame clones and lacks some. The repertoire has around 2.3 million clones, around 95% of them found once; the top ten carry roughly 0.13%. The V and J genes are TRBV5-8 and TRBJ1-3; TRBD1 might be the D (5 bases). This TCR came from a man between 18 and 35 years old in good health. The sequenced material came from naive CD4+ T cells sorted from blood. Regarding subset: CD45RA+ positively selected. CDR3 bases: TGTGCCAGCAGCGCCCAGGGTCCTGGAAACACCATATATTTT. Translation: CASSAQGPGNTIYF.